These 13 T cell receptor beta chains came from one sample sequenced in a study of T cell responses to AZD1222 COVID-19 vaccine. The assay was immunoSEQ multiplex PCR, and TCRdb's table has in-frame clones only and misses some. The repertoire holds around 130,000 clones, about 88% seen once, with about 3% in the top ten. Source: peripheral blood, taken 28 days after the second AZD1222 dose. The source is an adult who received the AZD1222 COVID-19 vaccine.

The CDR3 is CASSQEAQSSSGNTIYF. The DNA for the CDR3 is TGCGCCAGCAGCCAAGAGGCACAGTCAAGCTCTGGAAACACCATATATTTT. This chain uses TRBV4-1 with TRBJ1-3; D is uncertain. From germline, CDR1 is MGHRA and CDR2 YSYEKL. Trimming cost V 0 bases and J 0 bases, with 12 bases left between them. The CDR3 has 17 amino acids.

The chain employs TRBV19 and TRBJ2-2; 7 bases agree with TRBD1. V dropped 6 bases and J dropped 1; count of bases not matched to a gene: 2. The CDR3 is 14 amino acids. The germline V gene has CDR1 LNHDA and CDR2 SQIVND (reference sequence). Here the CDR3 reads CASRRDRNTGELFF. As DNA, the CDR3 is TGTGCCAGTAGAAGGGACAGGAACACCGGGGAGCTGTTTTTT.

This clone was counted a single time. This chain connects TRBV7-2 to TRBJ1-2, with D possibly TRBD1 on 6 matching bases. The germline V and J ends were trimmed by 4 bases and 7 bases, with 19 bases remaining between them. Germline loops: CDR1 SGHTA, CDR2 FQGNSA. The CDR3 extends over 15 amino acids. As DNA, the CDR3 is TGTGCCAGCAGCTCCGTAGGGGGGGTGTTAGCTGGCTACACCTTC. Encoded protein: CASSSVGGVLAGYTF.

CDR3: CASSQDKGPRADQPQHF. The CDR3 DNA sequence: TGCGCCAGCAGCCAAGATAAGGGTCCCCGAGCGGATCAGCCCCAGCATTTT. The V call is TRBV4-1, the J call TRBJ1-5; no definite D call. The CDR3 runs to 17 residues. V dropped 0 bases and J dropped 5 bases, with 17 bases sitting between them. The germline V gene encodes CDR1 MGHRA and CDR2 YSYEKL.

J is TRBJ1-1 and V is TRBV5-6; weak D call: TRBD1 (6 bases). The CDR3 is 16 residues long. Germline CDR1 and CDR2: SGHDT and YYEEEE. Deletions cut 4 bases from V and 0 bases from J, with 16 bases between. The CDR3 DNA is TGTGCCAGCAGCAGACCAGGGGTAGGCGTGAACACTGAAGCTTTCTTT. Translating it yields CASSRPGVGVNTEAFF.

This clone has just one count. This chain uses TRBV6-1 with TRBJ2-7; 7 bases are a match to TRBD1. This CDR3 contains 14 residues. Germline trimming cut 3 bases from V and 1 base from J; bases unmatched to any gene: 3. Germline values: CDR1 MNHNS, CDR2 SASEGT. CDR3 region: CASSEGQLSYEQYF. The CDR3 DNA sequence: TGTGCCAGCAGTGAGGGACAGCTATCCTACGAGCAGTACTTC.

This clone has only a few counts. The CDR3 DNA sequence: TGTGCCAGCAGCTTACAGCAGGCTTCCCTCCTCTATGGCTACACCTTC. Translation: CASSLQQASLLYGYTF. The chain couples TRBV7-9 to TRBJ1-2; D unresolved. Deletions cut 2 bases from V and 4 bases from J, with 17 bases between. The CDR3 extends over 16 amino acids. CDR1 and CDR2 from the germline V gene are SEHNR and FQNEAQ (reference sequence). Drawing the rest from reference TRBV7-9 and TRBJ1-2, the complete variable domain is DTGVSQNPRHKITKRGQNVTFRCDPISEHNRLYWYRQTLGQGPEFLTYFQNEAQLEKSRLLSDRFSAERPKGSFSTLEIQRTEQGDSAMYLCASSLQQASLLYGYTFGSGTRLTVV.

The chain links TRBV6-1 to TRBJ1-2; maybe TRBD1 (6 bases). This CDR3 has 15 residues. CDR1 is MNHNS, CDR2 SASEGT, per germline. V dropped 1 base and J dropped 0 bases, with 9 bases sitting between them. The CDR3 DNA reads TGTGCCAGCAGTGAAGTAGAGGGGGCTAACTATGGCTACACCTTC. This gives the protein CASSEVEGANYGYTF.

This clone appeared a single time. CDR3 residues: CASSQRRGVNEQFF. The CDR3 DNA reads as TGCGCCAGCAGTCAACGCCGGGGGGTAAATGAGCAGTTCTTC. The chain uses TRBV23-1 and TRBJ2-1; the match to TRBD2 covers 7 bases. TRBV23-1 is known as an ORF, though its function is uncertain. With 2 bases clipped from V and 7 bases from J, the junction kept 5 bases outside the gene matches. The CDR3 length is 14 residues.

V gene TRBV29-1 combines with J gene TRBJ2-7, with 8 bases identical to TRBD1. CDR1 SQVTM and CDR2 ANQGSEA come from the germline V gene. This CDR3 region has 15 residues. V lost 3 bases, J lost 3 bases, and 10 bases stayed unmatched. In DNA form, the CDR3 reads TGCAGCGTTGATACAGGGGGTCAGGCGGGCTACGAGCAGTACTTC. Translated: CSVDTGGQAGYEQYF.

This clone was observed once. The V gene is TRBV5-8, the J gene TRBJ1-1, with no clear D. Trimming removed 2 bases from V and 0 bases from J, with 14 bases in between. This CDR3 comprises 16 residues. CDR1 and CDR2 (germline): SGHTS, YDEGEE. The CDR3 here is CASSFRGYRLNTEAFF. DNA of the CDR3: TGTGCCAGCAGCTTCCGAGGGTATCGCTTGAACACTGAAGCTTTCTTT.

The J gene is TRBJ2-7, the V gene TRBV19; TRBD2 agrees at 9 bases. The CDR3 length is 14 residues. The germline gives CDR1 LNHDA, CDR2 SQIVND (reference sequence). Trimming removed 2 bases from V and 2 bases from J; junction bases left unmatched: 1. The CDR3 nucleotides read TGTGCCAGTAGTATAAGCGGGGGGACCTACGAGCAGTACTTC. Its protein product is CASSISGGTYEQYF.

The chain couples TRBV29-1 to TRBJ2-3; D may be TRBD1 (6 bases). Germline CDR1 is SQVTM and CDR2 is ANQGSEA. The CDR3 is 13 amino acids. Trimming shortened V by 2 bases and J by 6 bases, and 12 bases separated the two germline ends. CDR3 coding DNA: TGCAGCGTTGAAAAAACAGGGCCCGATACGCAGTATTTT. Its protein product is CSVEKTGPDTQYF.